Presented here are 29 T cell receptor beta chains from one specimen sequenced in a study of sequential checkpoint blockade in melanoma. Treatment of the sample: randomized to nivolumab then ipilimumab (arm A) or the reverse (arm B). Sequencing was performed with immunoSEQ multiplex PCR; in TCRdb, only in-frame clones are kept and a portion is missing. The repertoire holds 1,500 to 2,500 clones, with around 20% as singletons. Sample: tumor tissue (inferred from file names), taken from a patient given nivolumab and ipilimumab in sequence. Receptors were obtained from a human donor with melanoma.

This chain uses TRBV25-1 with TRBJ2-7, with TRBD1 as a possible D gene (6 bases). V dropped 5 bases and J dropped 0 bases, with 8 bases sitting between them. The CDR3 runs to 13 residues. CDR1 and CDR2 (germline): MGHDK, SYGVNS. The CDR3 loop reads CASSRTDSYEQYF. In nucleotides, the CDR3 is TGTGCCAGCAGTCGGACAGACTCCTACGAGCAGTACTTC.

The chain employs TRBV14 and TRBJ2-5; perhaps D is TRBD1 or TRBD2 (5 bases each). Germline lookup yields CDR1 SGHDN and CDR2 FVKESK. V was pared by 1 base and J by 5 bases, with 14 bases between. CDR3 length equals 15 residues. CDR3 DNA: TGTGCCAGCAGCCAAGGTGGTTTCCGGGGCGAGACCCAGTACTTC. It specifies CASSQGGFRGETQYF.

This clone is medium-sized (0.01 to 0.1%) in the sample. The chain has TRBV11-3 and TRBJ1-3; D unresolved. The germline V gene encodes CDR1 SGHNT and CDR2 YENEEA. The CDR3 runs to 14 residues. Between the trimmed V and J ends, which lost 4 bases and 0 bases, there was a span of 7 bases. This CDR3 reads CASSSTYSGNTIYF. CDR3 DNA: TGTGCCAGCAGCTCCACCTACTCTGGAAACACCATATATTTT. The whole variable domain, filled in from reference TRBV11-3 and TRBJ1-3, reads EAGVVQSPRYKIIEKKQPVAFWCNPISGHNTLYWYLQNLGQGPELLIRYENEEAVDDSQLPKDRFSAERLKGVDSTLKIQPAELGDSAVYLCASSSTYSGNTIYFGEGSWLTVV.

Within the sample, this clone is medium-sized. V gene TRBV9 combines with J gene TRBJ2-3, with TRBD1 matching over 7 bases. Germline assignment: CDR1 SGDLS and CDR2 YYNGEE. The CDR3 sequence is 17 residues long. Trimming removed 4 bases from V and 4 bases from J; junction bases left unmatched: 15. CDR3 region: CASSSGQLTLVPDTQYF. The CDR3 nucleotides read TGTGCCAGCAGCTCGGGACAGTTGACCCTGGTACCAGATACGCAGTATTTT.

This clone is deemed medium-sized. V gene TRBV11-3 combines with J gene TRBJ1-1; 8 positions match TRBD1. V was clipped by 4 bases and J by 1 base; unmatched bases: 5. The CDR3 loop spans 15 amino acids. From germline, CDR1 is SGHNT and CDR2 YENEEA. The CDR3 reads CASSYGDRGNTEAFF. The CDR3 DNA sequence: TGTGCCAGCAGCTACGGAGACAGGGGGAACACTGAAGCTTTCTTT. The whole variable domain, filled in from reference TRBV11-3 and TRBJ1-1, reads EAGVVQSPRYKIIEKKQPVAFWCNPISGHNTLYWYLQNLGQGPELLIRYENEEAVDDSQLPKDRFSAERLKGVDSTLKIQPAELGDSAVYLCASSYGDRGNTEAFFGQGTRLTVV.

The gene calls are TRBV28 and TRBJ2-7, with D possibly matching TRBD1 (5 bases). The germline V and J ends were trimmed by 3 bases and 4 bases, with 13 bases remaining between them. Germline CDR1 and CDR2: MDHEN and SYDVKM. This CDR3 region has 14 residues. CDR3 in DNA: TGTGCCAGCAGTTTCCCGACAGCCGCATACGAGCAGTACTTC. Protein: CASSFPTAAYEQYF.

A few counts support this clone. The genes are TRBV6-8 and TRBJ2-2, with D maybe TRBD1 (6 bases). CDR3 length equals 14 residues. CDR1 and CDR2 (germline): MNHGY, SAAAGT. Trimming stripped 5 bases from V and 4 bases from J, with 11 bases between. For the CDR3, the DNA is TGTGCCAGCAGTCCAAACAGGGTCACCGGGGAGCTGTTTTTT. This translates into CASSPNRVTGELFF.

The chain carries TRBV5-1 and TRBJ2-3; maybe TRBD1 (6 bases). Germline V gene data show CDR1 as SGHRS and CDR2 as YFSETQ. Trimming removed 6 bases at V and 1 base at J, with 12 bases between. The CDR3 totals 14 residues. CDR3 sequence: CASKGDTGTDTQYF. CDR3 sequence (DNA): TGCGCCAGCAAGGGGGACACCGGCACAGATACGCAGTATTTT.

This clone has a handful of counts. The chain joins TRBV6-8 to TRBJ2-2, with 12 bases aligning to TRBD2. The CDR3 extends over 16 amino acids. In germline, CDR1 is MNHGY, CDR2 SAAAGT. The junction had 7 bases not matched to a gene; V was cut back by 10 bases and J by 1 base. CDR3 residues: CAITPTSGGNTGELFF. In DNA, the CDR3 is TGTGCCATCACTCCGACTAGCGGGGGGAACACCGGGGAGCTGTTTTTT.

This clone was found a few times. The chain recombines TRBV11-3 with TRBJ2-3; TRBD2 is a possible D gene (6 bases). The germline gives CDR1 SGHNT, CDR2 YENEEA. V lost 2 bases, J lost 3 bases, and 15 bases lay in between. The CDR3 totals 16 residues. CDR3 region: CASSLTIWGVTDTQYF. The CDR3 nucleotides read TGTGCCAGCAGCTTAACGATCTGGGGGGTGACAGATACGCAGTATTTT.

The chain has TRBV18 and TRBJ2-7; the D gene could be TRBD1 or TRBD2 (5 bases each). The V gene's germline CDR1 is KGHSH and CDR2 LQKENI. Trimming removed 0 bases at V and 3 bases at J, with 21 bases between. This CDR3 has 18 amino acids. The CDR3 is CASSPPLRDLSSDYEQYF. The CDR3 DNA reads TGTGCCAGCTCACCACCACTCAGGGACCTCAGTTCCGACTACGAGCAGTACTTC.

By sample share, this clone is medium-sized. This chain connects TRBV6-8 to TRBJ2-1, with D perhaps TRBD2 (5 bases). V lost 3 bases, J lost 6 bases, and 9 bases lay in between. The CDR3 has 13 amino acids. CDR1 and CDR2 (germline): MNHGY, SAAAGT. CDR3 sequence reads: CASSYTSINEQFF. The CDR3 region has the DNA TGTGCCAGCAGTTATACTAGTATCAATGAGCAGTTCTTC.

This clone counts as medium-sized (0.01 to 0.1%). This chain connects TRBV11-3 to TRBJ1-1; the D is unclear. V was pared by 5 bases and J by 0 bases, with 13 bases between. CDR3 length equals 15 residues. Germline V CDR1 and CDR2: SGHNT, YENEEA. This chain's CDR3 is CASSHGQTLNTEAFF. The CDR3 bases are TGTGCCAGCAGCCATGGCCAGACTCTGAACACTGAAGCTTTCTTT.

At least ten counts were recorded for this clone. The rearrangement uses TRBV11-3 and TRBJ1-2; 7 nucleotides agree with TRBD1. CDR1 and CDR2 (germline): SGHNT, YENEEA. After removal of 3 bases from V and 2 bases from J, the junction contained 3 bases not matched to a gene. The CDR3 runs 14 residues. The CDR3 coding sequence is TGTGCCAGCAGCTTCCAGGGGGGGAACTATGGCTACACCTTC. This codes for CASSFQGGNYGYTF.

By sample share, this clone is medium-sized. The chain links TRBV11-3 to TRBJ1-2; TRBD1 aligns across 8 bases. V lost 1 base and J lost 6; bases outside the gene matches: 13. CDR3 length: 17 residues. From germline, CDR1 is SGHNT and CDR2 YENEEA. DNA of the CDR3: TGTGCCAGCAGCTTAGTCAAGGGCTCGACAGGGGAACATGGCTACACCTTC. It specifies CASSLVKGSTGEHGYTF.

V and J are TRBV19 and TRBJ2-7; 9 positions agree with TRBD2. The germline CDR1 and CDR2 sequences are LNHDA and SQIVND (reference sequence). The CDR3 is made up of 13 amino acids. V was pared by 4 bases and J by 6 bases, with 4 bases of the junction left unmatched. In nucleotides, the CDR3 is TGTGCCAGTAGTACGGTAGCGGGGGCCGAGCAGTACTTC. Protein product: CASSTVAGAEQYF.

This clone was detected a few times. This chain links TRBV6-8 with TRBJ1-1; 8 bases agree with TRBD1. Trimming took 9 bases from V and 9 from J; bases not matched to a gene: 18. The CDR3 contains 15 residues. CDR1 is MNHGY, CDR2 SAAAGT, per germline. DNA of the CDR3: TGTGCCAGTTCGGAATGGACAGGGACCTCCCCGAAAGCTTTCTTT. Translating gives CASSEWTGTSPKAFF.

V and J are TRBV7-1 and TRBJ1-5; D is unresolved. TRBV7-1 is recorded as an ORF, its role being uncertain. With 5 bases removed from V and 8 bases from J, the gap between germline ends came to 13 bases. This CDR3 has 13 residues. The CDR3 protein is CASSQNRRKPQHF. CDR3 DNA: TGTGCCAGCAGCCAAAATAGGAGAAAGCCCCAGCATTTT.

This CDR3 reads CASSIVLGSEKLFF. The DNA for the CDR3 is TGTGCCAGTAGTATAGTGCTGGGATCGGAAAAACTGTTTTTT. The rearrangement links TRBV19 to TRBJ1-4; D uncertain. In germline, CDR1 is LNHDA, CDR2 SQIVND (reference sequence). Trimming took off 1 base at V and 8 bases at J, with 11 bases between the two ends. The CDR3 totals 14 residues.

J is TRBJ1-1 and V is TRBV5-1; 7 positions agree with TRBD1. J gave up 1 base and V 5 bases, and 5 bases lay outside the gene matches. The CDR3 is made up of 14 amino acids. CDR1 and CDR2 (germline): SGHRS, YFSETQ. The CDR3 region has the DNA TGCGCCAGCAGATTTCGGACAGGGAACACTGAAGCTTTCTTT. The encoded protein is CASRFRTGNTEAFF. Based on the CDR3 plus reference TRBV5-1 and TRBJ1-1, the full variable domain is KAGVTQTPRYLIKTRGQQVTLSCSPISGHRSVSWYQQTPGQGLQFLFEYFSETQRNKGNFPGRFSGRQFSNSRSEMNVSTLELGDSALYLCASRFRTGNTEAFFGQGTRLTVV.

This clone was seen only a few times. The CDR3 bases are TGTGCCAGCAGTGGAGGGACGGGGAACACTGAAGCTTTCTTT. Amino acid sequence: CASSGGTGNTEAFF. The V gene is TRBV6-8, the J gene TRBJ1-1; D might be TRBD1 (5 bases). CDR1 is MNHGY, CDR2 SAAAGT, per germline. CDR3 length: 14 residues. V was cut by 5 bases and J by 1 base, with 11 bases left in between.

The rearrangement joins TRBV19 to TRBJ1-2; D gene ambiguous. The V gene's germline CDR1 is LNHDA and CDR2 SQIVND (reference sequence). The CDR3 is made up of 15 amino acids. Trimming removed 6 bases at V and 4 bases at J, with 18 bases between. CDR3: CASRQPNFLGYGYTF. CDR3 bases: TGTGCCAGTAGGCAGCCTAACTTCCTCGGCTATGGCTACACCTTC.

The V call is TRBV10-2, the J call TRBJ1-1; D not certain. The germline V gene has CDR1 WSHSY and CDR2 SAAADI. The CDR3 runs to 12 residues. Deletions cut 8 bases from V and 1 base from J, with 8 bases between. The CDR3 protein is CASGPGNTEAFF. CDR3 DNA: TGCGCCAGCGGCCCAGGGAACACTGAAGCTTTCTTT.

In DNA, the CDR3 is TGTGCCAGCAGTTCTACAGGGGGTAGCAATCAGCCCCAGCATTTT. Its translation: CASSSTGGSNQPQHF. The chain employs TRBV6-8 and TRBJ1-5; TRBD1 agrees at 8 bases. The CDR3 runs 15 residues. V trimming: 4 bases; J trimming: 0 bases; junction bases outside the gene matches: 2. Per germline, CDR1 MNHGY and CDR2 SAAAGT.

The chain combines TRBV9 with TRBJ2-2; D gene unclear. Germline V gene sequence: CDR1 SGDLS, CDR2 YYNGEE. Trimming cost V 1 base and J 7 bases, with 8 bases left between them. CDR3 size: 13 residues. The CDR3 sequence is CASSVMDRGELFF. The CDR3 DNA reads as TGTGCCAGCAGCGTAATGGACCGCGGGGAGCTGTTTTTT.

Within the sample, this clone is medium-sized. This chain connects TRBV6-8 to TRBJ2-7; 10 nucleotides match TRBD2. Germline CDR1 and CDR2: MNHGY and SAAAGT. This CDR3 has 15 residues. With 6 bases clipped from V and 4 bases from J, the junction kept 9 bases outside the gene matches. CDR3 sequence (DNA): TGTGCCAGCAGACCACCCACTAGCGGGGTGTACGAGCAGTACTTC. Protein sequence: CASRPPTSGVYEQYF.

The chain employs TRBV19 and TRBJ1-4; the D gene is possibly TRBD1 (5 bases). This CDR3 spans 19 amino acids. Trimming removed 6 bases from V and 0 bases from J, with 23 bases in between. Germline lookup yields CDR1 LNHDA and CDR2 SQIVND (reference sequence). Here the CDR3 reads CASSWGMGGKGSTNEKLFF. For the CDR3, the DNA is TGTGCCAGTAGCTGGGGAATGGGGGGAAAGGGGTCAACTAATGAAAAACTGTTTTTT.

There are a few counts of this clone. This CDR3 is CASNKATSEHNEQFF. CDR3 in DNA: TGTGCCAGCAACAAGGCCACTAGCGAGCACAATGAGCAGTTCTTC. This rearrangement joins TRBV11-3 to TRBJ2-1; 7 bases align to TRBD2. Trimming at V came to 7 bases and at J to 5 bases, leaving 11 bases not matched to a gene. CDR1 and CDR2 from the germline V gene are SGHNT and YENEEA. The CDR3 runs 15 residues.

V is TRBV19 and J is TRBJ1-5; tentatively, D is TRBD1 (5 bases). Germline assignment: CDR1 LNHDA and CDR2 SQIVND (reference sequence). The CDR3 covers 18 residues. The germline V and J ends were trimmed by 5 bases and 0 bases, with 20 bases remaining between them. CDR3 sequence: CASSLRAGKGYSNQPQHF. The CDR3 coding sequence is TGTGCCAGTAGTCTCAGGGCAGGGAAGGGTTATAGCAATCAGCCCCAGCATTTT.